Listed here are 27 T cell receptor beta chains from one sample, sequenced in a study of long-term antiretroviral therapy in people with HIV. Run at survey level, the immunoSEQ assay was version v3.0. Profiling relied on immunoSEQ multiplex PCR, and the TCRdb table lists in-frame clones only, not all of them. The data show over 10,000 clones, more than 70% seen once. The material was unsorted PBMCs, obtained 0.5 years before starting antiretroviral therapy. These receptor sequences come from a woman aged 40 to 49 with HIV.

This sequence joins TRBV10-3 and TRBJ1-1; TRBD1 matches at 7 bases. CDR3 length: 14 residues. CDR1 is ENHRY, CDR2 SYGVKD, per germline. V lost 10 bases and J lost 6; bases outside the gene matches: 14. The CDR3 region is CATYSQGDVSEAFF. In DNA form, the CDR3 reads TGTGCCACGTACTCCCAGGGGGACGTTTCTGAAGCTTTCTTT.

The V and J genes are TRBV7-2 and TRBJ2-1; D is possibly TRBD2 (5 bases). The V end was cut by 2 bases, the J end by 0 bases, with 8 bases between. The CDR3 is made up of 15 amino acids. Germline V gene lookup returns CDR1 SGHTA and CDR2 FQGNSA. The CDR3 DNA follows: TGTGCCAGCAGCTTACGGGGTAGCTCCTACAATGAGCAGTTCTTC. Its translation is CASSLRGSSYNEQFF.

The V call is TRBV29-1, the J call TRBJ1-1; maybe TRBD1 (5 bases). Between the trimmed V and J ends, which lost 6 bases and 2 bases, there was a span of 13 bases. From germline, CDR1 is SQVTM and CDR2 ANQGSEA. This CDR3 region has 13 residues. The CDR3 DNA reads as TGCAGCGTGAGTTTTCAGGGCAACACTGAAGCTTTCTTT. Its protein is CSVSFQGNTEAFF.

The chain has TRBV9 and TRBJ2-7, with unresolved D. The V gene lost 0 bases and the J gene lost 0 bases, with 13 bases spanning the gap. This CDR3 region has 16 residues. The germline V gene has CDR1 SGDLS and CDR2 YYNGEE. The CDR3 loop reads CASSVAGWASSYEQYF. The CDR3, as DNA: TGTGCCAGCAGCGTAGCCGGATGGGCAAGCTCCTACGAGCAGTACTTC.

The chain recombines TRBV30 with TRBJ2-5; D is uncertain. The CDR3 is 12 residues long. Germline V CDR1 and CDR2: GTSNPN, SVGIG (reference sequence). The V end lost 1 base, the J end lost 5 bases, and 8 bases lay between the germline ends. The CDR3, as DNA: TGTGCCTGGAGTGGGGCTCGGGAGACCCAGTACTTC. This sequence encodes CAWSGARETQYF.

The gene calls are TRBV11-2 and TRBJ2-3; 16 bases line up with TRBD2. The germline V gene encodes CDR1 SGHAT and CDR2 FQNNGV. This CDR3 has 18 amino acids. J gave up 5 bases and V 4 bases, and 9 bases lay outside the gene matches. CDR3 DNA: TGTGCCAGCAGCTGGGGACTAGCGGGAGGGCCCTCTAGAGATACGCAGTATTTT. Translation gives CASSWGLAGGPSRDTQYF.

This chain uses TRBV5-1 with TRBJ2-1; D not certain. Germline CDR1 and CDR2: SGHRS and YFSETQ. Trimming cost V 5 bases and J 6 bases, with 9 bases left between them. This CDR3 comprises 12 residues. CDR3 in DNA: TGCGCCAGCAGTTTTCGGGCCAATGAGCAGTTCTTC. Encoded protein: CASSFRANEQFF.

The V call is TRBV28, the J call TRBJ1-5; possible D gene TRBD1, 5 bases. The CDR3 covers 19 residues. Germline CDR1 MDHEN, CDR2 SYDVKM. Trimming took off 3 bases at V and 2 bases at J, with 23 bases between the two ends. CDR3 sequence: CASSFSPLRDLRGNQPQHF. The CDR3 DNA follows: TGTGCCAGCAGTTTTTCACCCCTCCGGGACCTAAGGGGCAATCAGCCCCAGCATTTT.

The chain links TRBV5-4 to TRBJ2-5; 13 nucleotides agree with TRBD2. V dropped 3 bases and J dropped 2; count of bases not matched to a gene: 4. Germline V gives CDR1 SGHNT, CDR2 YYREEE (reference sequence). The CDR3 runs 16 residues. CDR3 sequence (DNA): TGTGCCAGCAGCTGGGGGACTAGCGGGATACAAGAGACCCAGTACTTC. As protein: CASSWGTSGIQETQYF.

The chain uses TRBV6-5 and TRBJ2-7, with D possibly being TRBD2 (6 bases). CDR3 length equals 15 residues. Germline assignment: CDR1 MNHEY and CDR2 SVGAGI. Trimming removed 3 bases at V and 2 bases at J, with 14 bases between. As DNA, the CDR3 is TGTGCCAGCAGTTATGGGGGGTGGGGCACCTACGAGCAGTACTTC. Translated, it gives CASSYGGWGTYEQYF.

This chain connects TRBV25-1 to TRBJ2-3, with a tentative D call TRBD1 (5 bases). Trimming pared 1 base from V and 6 bases from J, leaving 17 bases between. The CDR3 has 16 amino acids. Germline-derived CDR1 and CDR2 are MGHDK and SYGVNS. CDR3: CASSEFRDDSQDTQYF. CDR3 nucleotide sequence: TGTGCCAGCAGTGAATTCAGGGATGATAGTCAGGATACGCAGTATTTT. The variable domain in full, with the rest retrieved from reference TRBV25-1 and TRBJ2-3, is EADIYQTPRYLVIGTGKKITLECSQTMGHDKMYWYQQDPGMELHLIHYSYGVNSTEKGDLSSESTVSRIRTEHFPLTLESARPSHTSQYLCASSEFRDDSQDTQYFGPGTRLTVL.

The chain employs TRBV5-1 and TRBJ2-1; D gene ambiguous. In germline, CDR1 is SGHRS, CDR2 YFSETQ. The CDR3 extends over 14 amino acids. Deletions cut 4 bases from V and 4 bases from J, with 12 bases between. The CDR3 here is CASSLPLAYNEQFF. The DNA for the CDR3 is TGCGCCAGCAGCCTTCCCCTGGCATACAATGAGCAGTTCTTC.

The chain has TRBV5-5 and TRBJ1-1; D ambiguous. Between the trimmed V and J ends, which lost 1 base and 1 base, there was a span of 11 bases. Germline V gene lookup returns CDR1 SGHKS and CDR2 YYEKEE (reference sequence). The CDR3 has 15 residues. The CDR3 coding sequence is TGTGCCAGCAGCTTGATCTTGCAGACGAACACTGAAGCTTTCTTT. Protein: CASSLILQTNTEAFF.

This sequence joins TRBV12-5 and TRBJ1-2, with 11 positions matching TRBD1. The CDR3 runs to 14 residues. Germline V CDR1 and CDR2: LGHNT, FRNRAP. The J segment lost 4 bases and the V segment lost 5 bases, leaving 3 bases of the junction unmatched. The CDR3 protein is CASGGTGGLYGYTF. Written as DNA, the CDR3 is TGTGCTAGTGGTGGGACAGGGGGTCTCTATGGCTACACCTTC.

The genes are TRBV5-6 and TRBJ1-2; D unclear. This CDR3 is 13 amino acids long. Trimming took 3 bases from V and 6 from J, leaving 12 bases between them. Looked up from germline, CDR1 is SGHDT and CDR2 is YYEEEE. The CDR3 protein is CASSSDTDNGYTF. DNA for the CDR3: TGTGCCAGCAGCTCCGACACTGACAATGGCTACACCTTC.

This chain uses TRBV7-9 with TRBJ2-7, with a weak D call TRBD1 (6 bases). Per the germline V gene, CDR1 is SEHNR and CDR2 is FQNEAQ (reference sequence). The CDR3 totals 12 residues. V was shortened by 5 bases and J by 3 bases, with 8 bases between the two germline ends. CDR3 residues: CASSAGVYEQYF. The CDR3 nucleotides read TGTGCCAGCAGCGCAGGGGTCTACGAGCAGTACTTC.

This clone was seen only a few times. The chain joins TRBV6-1 to TRBJ1-2, with TRBD1 as a possible D gene (6 bases). V lost 5 bases and J lost 3, with 7 bases in between. The CDR3 is made up of 12 amino acids. CDR1 and CDR2 from the germline V gene are MNHNS and SASEGT. The DNA for the CDR3 is TGTGCCAGCAGTAGGGGGGACTATGGCTACACCTTC. It yields the protein CASSRGDYGYTF.

This clone has only one observation. V is TRBV5-4 and J is TRBJ2-7; 7 bases line up with TRBD1. Germline CDR1 reads SGHNT; CDR2 reads YYREEE (reference sequence). CDR3 size: 14 residues. Trimming removed 4 bases from V and 4 bases from J; junction bases left unmatched: 8. For the CDR3, the DNA is TGTGCCAGCAGCCGTGACAGGGTAGCTTACGAGCAGTACTTC. It codes for CASSRDRVAYEQYF. The variable domain in full, completed from reference TRBV5-4 and TRBJ2-7, reads ETGVTQSPTHLIKTRGQQVTLRCSSQSGHNTVSWYQQALGQGPQFIFQYYREEENGRGNFPPRFSGLQFPNYSSELNVNALELDDSALYLCASSRDRVAYEQYFGPGTRLTVT.

The chain recombines TRBV18 with TRBJ1-1, with 7 bases fitting TRBD1. This CDR3 comprises 17 residues. Germline V gene data show CDR1 as KGHSH and CDR2 as LQKENI. V lost 3 bases to trimming and J lost 3 bases; unmatched junction nucleotides: 13. CDR3 loop: CASSPENRGLEDTEAFF. Written as DNA, the CDR3 is TGTGCCAGCTCACCCGAAAATAGGGGGCTGGAGGACACTGAAGCTTTCTTT.

The genes are TRBV7-9 and TRBJ1-1; D gene ambiguous. The V gene lost 3 bases and the J gene lost 0 bases, with 5 bases spanning the gap. Germline V gene lookup returns CDR1 SEHNR and CDR2 FQNEAQ (reference sequence). The CDR3 covers 13 residues. Here the CDR3 DNA reads TGTGCCAGCAGCTTGGAGGTGAACACTGAAGCTTTCTTT. It specifies CASSLEVNTEAFF.

The chain uses TRBV29-1 and TRBJ1-5; 8 bases map to TRBD1. The junction had 4 bases not matched to a gene; V was cut back by 7 bases and J by 2 bases. Germline CDR1 reads SQVTM; CDR2 reads ANQGSEA. There are 13 residues in the CDR3. The CDR3 loop reads CSAGQGGNQPQHF. The CDR3 DNA is TGCAGCGCAGGACAGGGAGGCAATCAGCCCCAGCATTTT.

This clone was recorded only once. The V and J genes are TRBV7-9 and TRBJ2-2; the D is unclear. The ends were cut back, 5 bases at V and 2 bases at J, with 15 bases in the middle. Germline loops: CDR1 SEHNR, CDR2 FQNEAQ (reference sequence). The CDR3 sequence is 16 residues long. CDR3 bases: TGTGCCAGCAGCCCCCCCCTGTCCATCAACACCGGGGAGCTGTTTTTT. This encodes CASSPPLSINTGELFF.

This clone was detected only once. The J gene is TRBJ1-3, the V gene TRBV29-1; D not certain. The CDR3 sequence is 12 residues long. Trimming took off 3 bases at V and 3 bases at J, with 6 bases between the two ends. CDR1 and CDR2 (germline): SQVTM, ANQGSEA. The CDR3 loop is CSVEGIGNTIYF. CDR3 bases: TGCAGCGTTGAGGGAATTGGAAACACCATATATTTT.

V and J are TRBV25-1 and TRBJ2-3; D not resolved. The V gene's germline CDR1 is MGHDK and CDR2 SYGVNS. Trimming shortened V by 3 bases and J by 0 bases, and 16 bases separated the two germline ends. This CDR3 has 17 amino acids. The CDR3 DNA reads TGTGCCAGCAGTGACCCGTGGTCATACACTAGCACAGATACGCAGTATTTT. Its translation is CASSDPWSYTSTDTQYF. Full variable domain (missing parts from reference TRBV25-1 and TRBJ2-3): EADIYQTPRYLVIGTGKKITLECSQTMGHDKMYWYQQDPGMELHLIHYSYGVNSTEKGDLSSESTVSRIRTEHFPLTLESARPSHTSQYLCASSDPWSYTSTDTQYFGPGTRLTVL.

V usage is TRBV5-4 and J usage is TRBJ2-5; 10 nucleotides align to TRBD1. The V gene end was trimmed by 5 bases and the J gene end by 5 bases; junction bases not matched to a gene: 6. Looked up from germline, CDR1 is SGHNT and CDR2 is YYREEE (reference sequence). The CDR3 runs to 14 residues. The CDR3 DNA reads TGTGCCAGCAGGAGGACAGGGGGTAGGGAGACCCAGTACTTC. Translation gives CASRRTGGRETQYF.

The CDR3 DNA is TGTGCCTGGGAGCGGGGGGCGCGAGAGACCCAGTACTTC. It codes for CAWERGARETQYF. V and J are TRBV30 and TRBJ2-5, with TRBD2 matching over 9 bases. Germline assignment: CDR1 GTSNPN and CDR2 SVGIG (reference sequence). Trimming took 5 bases from V and 4 from J; bases not matched to a gene: 5. The CDR3 has 13 amino acids.

This chain links TRBV27 with TRBJ2-7; possible D gene TRBD2, 5 bases. V was trimmed by 2 bases and J by 6 bases, leaving 11 bases between them. This CDR3 has 13 residues. Germline V gene data show CDR1 as MNHEY and CDR2 as SMNVEV (reference sequence). The CDR3 sequence is CASSLGRMAEQYF. In nucleotides, the CDR3 is TGTGCCAGCAGTTTAGGGAGAATGGCCGAGCAGTACTTC.